This TCR beta chain originates from a study of T cell responses to AZD1222 COVID-19 vaccine. Broader study findings: In a largely white British group with more females than males, clonal diversity was possibly underestimated. No day 14 peak samples; only post-peak repertoires were characterized.

Trimming cost V 5 bases and J 8 bases, with 9 bases left between them. Germline V gene data show CDR1 as LGHDT and CDR2 as YNNKEL (reference sequence). This CDR3 contains 12 residues. Assay: immunoSEQ multiplex PCR; the TCRdb copy retains only in-frame clones and omits some. The table lists 85,000 or so clones, just over 85% of them singletons. With regard to this clone: Its antigen is unidentified.

Material: peripheral blood, obtained 28 days after the second AZD1222 dose. The chain employs TRBV3-1 (or the pseudogene TRBV3-2) and TRBJ1-4; D is uncertain. This sequence originates from an adult who received the AZD1222 COVID-19 vaccine. CDR3 protein: CASSAVGEKLFF. The CDR3 DNA reads TGTGCCAGCAGCGCCGTTGGAGAAAAACTGTTTTTT.